The present T cell receptor (beta chain) was sequenced within a study of a mutant IDH1 vaccine in newly diagnosed glioma. Using immunoSEQ multiplex PCR, the repertoire was profiled, and TCRdb retains in-frame clones only, with some absent. The sample holds about 67,000 clones; around 82% are singletons and the top ten take approximately 4.2%. Trimming shortened V by 5 bases and J by 6 bases, and 8 bases separated the two germline ends. Germline CDR1 reads ENHRY; CDR2 reads SYGVKD. The CDR3 consists of 11 residues. Time point given: baseline, week 1 (first vaccination visit). Treatment in this sample: pre-vaccination baseline after standard-of-care therapy.

The sequence derives from a woman aged 18-30 years with glioma. Some clones in this sample may be carry-over from other donors' samples. This sample comprised peripheral blood mononuclear cells (PBMCs), obtained from a glioma patient treated with radiotherapy, temozolomide or both. The rearrangement joins TRBV10-3 to TRBJ2-7; D is unclear. The CDR3 sequence is CAISTLGEQYF. For the CDR3, the DNA is TGTGCCATCAGTACTTTGGGCGAGCAGTACTTC.